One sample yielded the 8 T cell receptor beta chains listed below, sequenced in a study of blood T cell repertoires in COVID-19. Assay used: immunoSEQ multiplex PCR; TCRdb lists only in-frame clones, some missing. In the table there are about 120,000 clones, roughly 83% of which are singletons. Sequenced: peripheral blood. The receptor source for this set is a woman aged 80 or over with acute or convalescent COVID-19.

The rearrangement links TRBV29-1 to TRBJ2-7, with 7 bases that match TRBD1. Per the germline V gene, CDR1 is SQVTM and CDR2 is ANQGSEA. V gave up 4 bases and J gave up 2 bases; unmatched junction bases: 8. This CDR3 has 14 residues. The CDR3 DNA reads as TGCAGCGTTGTACAGGTGACAGGGCCCTACGAGCAGTACTTC. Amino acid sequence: CSVVQVTGPYEQYF.

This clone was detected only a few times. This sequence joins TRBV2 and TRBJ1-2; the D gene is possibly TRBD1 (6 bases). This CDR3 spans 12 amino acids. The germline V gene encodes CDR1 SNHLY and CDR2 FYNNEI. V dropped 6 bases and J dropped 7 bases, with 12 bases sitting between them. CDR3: CASSPPRGGYTF. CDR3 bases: TGTGCCAGCAGCCCCCCCAGGGGTGGCTACACCTTC.

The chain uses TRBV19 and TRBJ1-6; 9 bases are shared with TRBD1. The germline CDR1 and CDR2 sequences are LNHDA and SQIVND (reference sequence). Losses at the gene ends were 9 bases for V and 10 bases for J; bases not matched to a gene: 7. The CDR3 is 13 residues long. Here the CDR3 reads CASRTGGDSPLHF. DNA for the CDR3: TGTGCCAGCCGTACAGGGGGCGACTCACCCCTCCACTTT.

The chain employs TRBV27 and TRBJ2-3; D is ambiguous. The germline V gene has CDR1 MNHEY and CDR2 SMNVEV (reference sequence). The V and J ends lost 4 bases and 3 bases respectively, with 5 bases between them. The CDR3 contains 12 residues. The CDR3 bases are TGTGCCAGCAGTTCCATTACAGATACGCAGTATTTT. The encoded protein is CASSSITDTQYF.

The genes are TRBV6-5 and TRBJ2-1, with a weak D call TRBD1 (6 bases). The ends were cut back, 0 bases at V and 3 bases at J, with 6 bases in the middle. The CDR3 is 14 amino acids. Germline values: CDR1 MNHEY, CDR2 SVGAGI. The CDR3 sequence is CASSYSGGYNEQFF. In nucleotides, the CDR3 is TGTGCCAGCAGTTACTCAGGGGGCTACAATGAGCAGTTCTTC.

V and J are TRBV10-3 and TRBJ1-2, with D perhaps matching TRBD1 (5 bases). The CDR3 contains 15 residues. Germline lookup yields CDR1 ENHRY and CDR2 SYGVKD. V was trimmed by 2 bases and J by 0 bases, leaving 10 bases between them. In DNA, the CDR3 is TGTGCCATCAGTGAGCCTGACAGCCCTAACTATGGCTACACCTTC. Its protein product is CAISEPDSPNYGYTF.

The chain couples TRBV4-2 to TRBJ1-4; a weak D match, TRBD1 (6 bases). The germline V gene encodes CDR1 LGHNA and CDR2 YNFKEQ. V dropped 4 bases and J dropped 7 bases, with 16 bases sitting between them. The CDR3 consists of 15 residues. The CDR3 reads CASSPQTGKGEKLFF. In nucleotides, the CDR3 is TGTGCCAGCAGCCCCCAAACAGGGAAGGGTGAAAAACTGTTTTTT.

The CDR3 DNA reads TGCGCCAGCAGCCAAGATCCAGGGGCAGAGCTAGGCTACACCTTC. Translated, it gives CASSQDPGAELGYTF. The chain joins TRBV4-1 to TRBJ1-2; TRBD1 might be the D (6 bases). V dropped 0 bases and J dropped 8 bases, with 16 bases sitting between them. CDR1 is MGHRA and CDR2 is YSYEKL in the germline V gene. The CDR3 contains 15 residues.